This T cell receptor beta chain emerged from a study of monozygotic twins with inflammatory bowel disease. Each CDR3 protein gets one entry in TCRdb, which reprocessed the 5' RACE reads and gives no DNA. Its listing shows approximately 340,000 distinct CDR3 sequences. This CDR3 spans 13 amino acids. The germline gives CDR1 SGHTA, CDR2 FQGTGA. The sequenced material came from blood. The rearrangement joins TRBV7-3 to TRBJ2-5. The sequence was collected from a human donor with ulcerative colitis or Crohn's disease, or a healthy co-twin of an affected twin (not recorded which). This CDR3 is CASSRAHEETQYF.